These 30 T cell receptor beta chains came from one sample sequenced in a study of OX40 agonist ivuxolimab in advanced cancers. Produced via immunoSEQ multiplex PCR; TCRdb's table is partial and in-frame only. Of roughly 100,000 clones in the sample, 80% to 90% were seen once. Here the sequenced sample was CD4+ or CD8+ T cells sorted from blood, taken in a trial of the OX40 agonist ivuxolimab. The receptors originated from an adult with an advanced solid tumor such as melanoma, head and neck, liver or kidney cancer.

The CDR3 sequence: CASSRRGENSPLHF. In DNA, the CDR3 is TGTGCCAGCAGCCGCCGGGGGGAGAATTCACCCCTCCACTTT. The rearrangement uses TRBV14 and TRBJ1-6; D is possibly TRBD1 (5 bases). Germline-derived CDR1 and CDR2 are SGHDN and FVKESK. CDR3 length: 14 amino acids. V lost 4 bases to trimming and J lost 7 bases, with 11 bases between them.

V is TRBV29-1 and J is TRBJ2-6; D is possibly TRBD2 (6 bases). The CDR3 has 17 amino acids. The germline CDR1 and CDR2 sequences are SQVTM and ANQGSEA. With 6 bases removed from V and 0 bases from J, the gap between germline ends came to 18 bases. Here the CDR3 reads CSVGGWDSVSGANVLTF. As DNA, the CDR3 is TGCAGCGTGGGGGGTTGGGACTCGGTCTCTGGGGCCAACGTCCTGACTTTC.

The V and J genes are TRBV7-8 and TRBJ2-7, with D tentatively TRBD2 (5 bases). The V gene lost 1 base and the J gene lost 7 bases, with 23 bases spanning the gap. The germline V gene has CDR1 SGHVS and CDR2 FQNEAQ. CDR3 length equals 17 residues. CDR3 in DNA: TGTGCCAGCAGCTTAGAGGTCGGGATCCCCCGGAGGATGGAGCAGTACTTC. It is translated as CASSLEVGIPRRMEQYF.

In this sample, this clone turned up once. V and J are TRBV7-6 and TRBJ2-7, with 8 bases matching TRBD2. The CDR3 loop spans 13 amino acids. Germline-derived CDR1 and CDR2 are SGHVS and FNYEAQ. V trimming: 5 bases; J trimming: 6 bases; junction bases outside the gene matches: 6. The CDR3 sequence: CASSPRLALEQYF. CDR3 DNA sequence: TGTGCCAGCAGCCCGAGACTAGCGCTCGAGCAGTACTTC.

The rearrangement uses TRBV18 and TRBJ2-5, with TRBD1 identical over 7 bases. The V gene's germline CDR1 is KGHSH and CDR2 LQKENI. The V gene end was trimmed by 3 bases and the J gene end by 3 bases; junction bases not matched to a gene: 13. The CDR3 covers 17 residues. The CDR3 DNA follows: TGTGCCAGCTCACCCTACAAAGACAGGGCGCCAAAAGAGACCCAGTACTTC. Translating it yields CASSPYKDRAPKETQYF.

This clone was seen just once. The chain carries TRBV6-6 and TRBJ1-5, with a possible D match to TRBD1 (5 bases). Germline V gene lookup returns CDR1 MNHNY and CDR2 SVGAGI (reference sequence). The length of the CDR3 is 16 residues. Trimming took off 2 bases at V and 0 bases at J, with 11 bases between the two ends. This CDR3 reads CASSYLGHNSNQPQHF. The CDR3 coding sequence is TGTGCCAGCAGTTACCTCGGACACAATAGCAATCAGCCCCAGCATTTT.

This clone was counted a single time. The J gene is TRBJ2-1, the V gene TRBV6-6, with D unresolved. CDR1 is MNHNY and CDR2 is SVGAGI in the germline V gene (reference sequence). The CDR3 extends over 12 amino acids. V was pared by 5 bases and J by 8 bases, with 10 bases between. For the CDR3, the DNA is TGTGCCAGCAGTCCCTACGAGGATGAGCAGTTCTTC. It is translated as CASSPYEDEQFF.

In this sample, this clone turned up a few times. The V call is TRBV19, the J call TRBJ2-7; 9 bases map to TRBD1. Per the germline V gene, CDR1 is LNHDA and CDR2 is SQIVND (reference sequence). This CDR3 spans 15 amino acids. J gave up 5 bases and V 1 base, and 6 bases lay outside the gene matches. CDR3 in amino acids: CASSIVGDRAHEQYF. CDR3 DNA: TGTGCCAGTAGTATAGTAGGGGACAGGGCCCACGAGCAGTACTTC.

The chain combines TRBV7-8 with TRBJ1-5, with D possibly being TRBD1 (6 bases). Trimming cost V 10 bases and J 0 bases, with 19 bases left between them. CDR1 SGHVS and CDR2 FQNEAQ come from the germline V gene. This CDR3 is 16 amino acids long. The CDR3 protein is CATAGEQGYSNQPQHF. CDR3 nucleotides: TGTGCCACAGCAGGAGAACAGGGTTATAGCAATCAGCCCCAGCATTTT.

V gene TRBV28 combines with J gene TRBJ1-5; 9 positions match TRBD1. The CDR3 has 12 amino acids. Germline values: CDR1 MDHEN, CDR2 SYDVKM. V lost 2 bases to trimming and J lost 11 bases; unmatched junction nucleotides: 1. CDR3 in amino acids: CASSLRDRAQHF. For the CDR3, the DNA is TGTGCCAGCAGTTTAAGGGACAGGGCCCAGCATTTT.

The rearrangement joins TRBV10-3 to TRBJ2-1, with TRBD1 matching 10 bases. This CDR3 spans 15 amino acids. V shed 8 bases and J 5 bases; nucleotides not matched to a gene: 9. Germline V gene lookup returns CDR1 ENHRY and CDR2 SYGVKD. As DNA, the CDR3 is TGTGCCATCTCCAGGGACAGGGGACTCGACAATGAGCAGTTCTTC. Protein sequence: CAISRDRGLDNEQFF.

CDR3: CASSLGQNNEKLFF. For the CDR3, the DNA is TGTGCCAGCAGCTTGGGACAAAATAATGAAAAACTGTTTTTT. This sequence joins TRBV5-6 and TRBJ1-4; D not certain. Looked up from germline, CDR1 is SGHDT and CDR2 is YYEEEE. Trimming took off 0 bases at V and 4 bases at J, with 7 bases between the two ends. The CDR3 totals 14 residues.

The chain's CDR3 is CASGRQTYEQYF. CDR3 sequence (DNA): TGTGCCAGCGGTCGACAGACCTACGAGCAGTACTTC. The rearrangement joins TRBV5-6 to TRBJ2-7; possibly TRBD1 for D (5 bases). Germline V gene sequence: CDR1 SGHDT, CDR2 YYEEEE. V lost 7 bases to trimming and J lost 2 bases, with 10 bases between them. CDR3 length: 12 residues.

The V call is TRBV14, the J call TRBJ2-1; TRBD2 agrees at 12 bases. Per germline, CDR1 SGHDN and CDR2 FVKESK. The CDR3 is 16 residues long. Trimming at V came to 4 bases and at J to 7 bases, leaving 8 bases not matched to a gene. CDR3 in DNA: TGTGCCAGCAGCCTCCTCGGGACTAGCGGGTCTAATGAGCAGTTCTTC. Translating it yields CASSLLGTSGSNEQFF.

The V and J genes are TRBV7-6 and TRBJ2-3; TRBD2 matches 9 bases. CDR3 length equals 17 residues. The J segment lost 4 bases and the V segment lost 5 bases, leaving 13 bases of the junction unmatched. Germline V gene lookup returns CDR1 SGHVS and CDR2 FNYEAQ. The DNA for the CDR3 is TGTGCCAGCAGCCGCCGGGGGACGCGGGAGGGCTCAGATACGCAGTATTTT. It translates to CASSRRGTREGSDTQYF.

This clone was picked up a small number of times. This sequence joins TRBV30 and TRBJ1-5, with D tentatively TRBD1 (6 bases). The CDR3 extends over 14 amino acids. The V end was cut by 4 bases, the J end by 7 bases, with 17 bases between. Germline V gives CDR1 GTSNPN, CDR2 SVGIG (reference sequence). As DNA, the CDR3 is TGTGCCTGGAAGCCCCACAGGGATATACAGCCCCAGCATTTT. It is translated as CAWKPHRDIQPQHF.

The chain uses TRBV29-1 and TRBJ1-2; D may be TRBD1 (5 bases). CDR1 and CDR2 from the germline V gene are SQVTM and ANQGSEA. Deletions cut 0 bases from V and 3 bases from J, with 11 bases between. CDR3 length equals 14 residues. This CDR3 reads CSVEDKPGDYGYTF. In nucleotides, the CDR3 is TGCAGCGTTGAAGATAAACCGGGGGACTATGGCTACACCTTC.

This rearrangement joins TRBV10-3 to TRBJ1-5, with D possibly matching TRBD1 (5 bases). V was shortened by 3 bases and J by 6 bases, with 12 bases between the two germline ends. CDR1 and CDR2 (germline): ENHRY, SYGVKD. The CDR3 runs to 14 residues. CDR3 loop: CAISEPGWAQPQHF. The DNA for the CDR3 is TGTGCCATCAGTGAACCAGGGTGGGCTCAGCCCCAGCATTTT.

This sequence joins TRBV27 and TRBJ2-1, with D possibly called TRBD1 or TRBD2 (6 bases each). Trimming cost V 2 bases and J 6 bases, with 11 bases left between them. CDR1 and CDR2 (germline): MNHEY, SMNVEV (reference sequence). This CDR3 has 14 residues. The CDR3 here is CASSLRGRANEQFF. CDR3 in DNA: TGTGCCAGCAGTTTACGGGGGCGGGCCAATGAGCAGTTCTTC.

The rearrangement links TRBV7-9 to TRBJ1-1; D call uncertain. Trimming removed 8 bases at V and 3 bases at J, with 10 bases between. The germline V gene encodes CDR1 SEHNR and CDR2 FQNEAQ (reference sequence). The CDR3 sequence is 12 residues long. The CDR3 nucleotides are TGTGCCAGCTTCCACGGGGACACTGAAGCTTTCTTT. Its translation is CASFHGDTEAFF.

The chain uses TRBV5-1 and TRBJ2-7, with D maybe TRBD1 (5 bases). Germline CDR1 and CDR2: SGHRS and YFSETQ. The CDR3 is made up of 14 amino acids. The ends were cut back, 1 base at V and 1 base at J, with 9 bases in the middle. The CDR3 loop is CASSLRPGSYEQYF. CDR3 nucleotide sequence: TGCGCCAGCAGCTTGAGGCCAGGGTCCTACGAGCAGTACTTC.

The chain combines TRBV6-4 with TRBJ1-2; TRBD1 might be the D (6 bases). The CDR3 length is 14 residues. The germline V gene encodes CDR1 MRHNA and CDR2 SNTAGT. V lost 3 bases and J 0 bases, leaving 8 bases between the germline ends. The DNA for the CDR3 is TGTGCCAGCAGTGAGGGGGCGGCTAACTATGGCTACACCTTC. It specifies CASSEGAANYGYTF.

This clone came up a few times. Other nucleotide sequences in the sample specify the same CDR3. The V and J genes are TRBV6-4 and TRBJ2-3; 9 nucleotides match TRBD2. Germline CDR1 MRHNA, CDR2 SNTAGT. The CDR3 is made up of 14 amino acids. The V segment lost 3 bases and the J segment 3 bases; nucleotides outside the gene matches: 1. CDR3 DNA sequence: TGTGCCAGCAGTGAGCGGGAGGGGACAGATACGCAGTATTTT. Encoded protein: CASSEREGTDTQYF.

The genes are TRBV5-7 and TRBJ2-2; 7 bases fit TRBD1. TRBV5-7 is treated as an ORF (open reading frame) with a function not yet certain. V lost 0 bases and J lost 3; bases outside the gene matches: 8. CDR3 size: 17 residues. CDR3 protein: CASSLEIGTDYTGELFF. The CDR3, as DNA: TGTGCCAGCAGCTTGGAAATAGGGACAGATTACACCGGGGAGCTGTTTTTT.

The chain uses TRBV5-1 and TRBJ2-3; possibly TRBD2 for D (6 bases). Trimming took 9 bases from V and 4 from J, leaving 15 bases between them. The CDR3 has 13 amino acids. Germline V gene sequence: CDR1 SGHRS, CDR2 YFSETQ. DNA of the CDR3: TGCGCCACCGGTCAGGAGGGTGCAGATACGCAGTATTTT. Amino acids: CATGQEGADTQYF.

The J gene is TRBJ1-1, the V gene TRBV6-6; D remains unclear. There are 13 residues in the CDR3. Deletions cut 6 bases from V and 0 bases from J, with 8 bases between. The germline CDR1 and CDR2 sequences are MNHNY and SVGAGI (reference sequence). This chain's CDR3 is CASRGMLNTEAFF. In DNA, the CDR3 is TGTGCCAGCAGGGGGATGTTGAACACTGAAGCTTTCTTT.

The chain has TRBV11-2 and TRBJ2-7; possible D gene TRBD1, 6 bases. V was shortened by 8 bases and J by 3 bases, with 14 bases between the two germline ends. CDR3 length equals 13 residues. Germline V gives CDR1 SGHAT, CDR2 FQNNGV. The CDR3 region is CASARDTDYEQYF. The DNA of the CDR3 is TGTGCCAGCGCCCGGGACACAGACTACGAGCAGTACTTC.

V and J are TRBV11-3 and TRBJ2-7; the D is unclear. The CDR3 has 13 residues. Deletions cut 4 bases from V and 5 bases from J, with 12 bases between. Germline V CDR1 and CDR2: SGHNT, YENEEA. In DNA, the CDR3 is TGTGCCAGCAGCTGGGATAGAAGGAACGAGCAGTACTTC. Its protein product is CASSWDRRNEQYF.

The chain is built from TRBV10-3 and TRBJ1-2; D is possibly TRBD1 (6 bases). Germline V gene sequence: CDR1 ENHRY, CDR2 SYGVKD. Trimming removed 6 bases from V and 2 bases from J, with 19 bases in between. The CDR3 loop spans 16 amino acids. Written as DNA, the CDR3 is TGTGCCATCAGGACCCATCAACAGGGTTTGAACTATGGCTACACCTTC. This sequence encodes CAIRTHQQGLNYGYTF.

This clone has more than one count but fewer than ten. This CDR3 is CASSYSTGNYGYTF. The CDR3 bases are TGTGCCAGCAGTTACTCGACAGGGAACTATGGCTACACCTTC. The rearrangement joins TRBV6-5 to TRBJ1-2; TRBD1 matches at 7 bases. Germline assignment: CDR1 MNHEY and CDR2 SVGAGI. V lost 0 bases, J lost 2 bases, and 0 bases stayed unmatched. The CDR3 sequence is 14 residues long.